The clone carrying this T cell receptor beta chain was detected many times. Its matching antigen is unknown. V shed 7 bases and J shed 0 bases, with 19 bases lying between them. Germline V gene data show CDR1 as SQVTM and CDR2 as ANQGSEA. CDR3 length equals 16 residues. This entry is derived from a study of T-cell reconstitution after alpha-beta-depleted transplantation in children. Unique molecular identifiers featured in how the TCRbeta library was prepared. A single record per CDR3 protein comes from TCRdb applying MiXCR to the PCR reads. The table has over 450,000 distinct CDR3 sequences, about 10% seen once; the top ten hold 2% to 2.5%. The study, taken as a whole, reports: T-cell counts and diversity at one year post-transplant came mainly from newly produced T cells.

The sequence came from a child aged 2-15 years with inherited bone marrow failure, due to receive a stem cell transplant. V usage is TRBV29-1 and J usage is TRBJ2-1, with a weak D call TRBD2 (6 bases). Material: PBMCs, obtained before TCRalphabeta/CD19-depleted stem cell transplant. CDR3 protein: CSGRDYPLYSYNEQFF. For the CDR3, the DNA is TGCAGCGGGCGGGATTACCCTTTATACTCCTACAATGAGCAGTTCTTC.